The 30 T cell receptor beta chains below were found in one sample sequenced in a study of blood T cell repertoires in COVID-19. The method was immunoSEQ multiplex PCR; TCRdb's version includes in-frame clones alone and lacks a portion of them. Of over 350,000 clones listed, 87% are singletons. The material sequenced was PBMCs or T cells enriched from blood (not recorded which). All receptors derive from a woman aged 50 to 60 who had recovered from COVID-19.

About this clone: Other DNA variants within this sample encode the same CDR3. This chain links TRBV18 with TRBJ1-1; 8 bases fit TRBD1. Germline CDR1 and CDR2: KGHSH and LQKENI. The CDR3 extends over 14 amino acids. V dropped 3 bases and J dropped 4; count of bases not matched to a gene: 4. The CDR3 region is CASSPSGQGTEAFF. For the CDR3, the DNA is TGTGCCAGCTCACCTTCTGGACAGGGCACTGAAGCTTTCTTT.

As concerns this clone: Other DNA sequences within the sample encode an identical CDR3. V is TRBV5-1 and J is TRBJ2-7; 7 bases line up with TRBD1. CDR1 SGHRS and CDR2 YFSETQ come from the germline V gene. V lost 4 bases, J lost 2 bases, and 9 bases stayed unmatched. This CDR3 contains 15 residues. DNA of the CDR3: TGCGCCAGCAGCCCTAGACAGGGTACCCCCTACGAGCAGTACTTC. It translates to CASSPRQGTPYEQYF.

The chain joins TRBV7-9 to TRBJ2-7; D is uncertain. The CDR3 extends over 12 amino acids. Per germline, CDR1 SEHNR and CDR2 FQNEAQ (reference sequence). The ends were cut back, 0 bases at V and 6 bases at J, with 6 bases in the middle. The CDR3 DNA is TGTGCCAGCAGCTTAGCTTTAGTCGAGCAGTACTTC. It encodes CASSLALVEQYF.

The rearrangement links TRBV6-6 to TRBJ1-3; D gene uncertain. V gave up 5 bases and J gave up 4 bases, with 9 bases separating them. This CDR3 comprises 13 residues. The germline gives CDR1 MNHNY, CDR2 SVGAGI (reference sequence). As DNA, the CDR3 is TGTGCCAGCAGTAGCTCTCCCGGAAACACCATATATTTT. It yields the protein CASSSSPGNTIYF.

CDR3 amino acids: CASSYLVGGLNEQFF. In DNA form, the CDR3 reads TGTGCCAGCAGTTACCTGGTGGGGGGGCTCAATGAGCAGTTCTTC. The rearrangement uses TRBV28 and TRBJ2-1; D might be TRBD2 (7 bases). This CDR3 region has 15 residues. The germline gives CDR1 MDHEN, CDR2 SYDVKM. V shed 4 bases and J shed 6 bases, with 16 bases lying between them.

The chain couples TRBV28 to TRBJ1-1; a weak D match, TRBD1 (6 bases). CDR1 and CDR2 from the germline V gene are MDHEN and SYDVKM. This CDR3 is built from 17 residues. Trimming removed 6 bases from V and 1 base from J, with 21 bases in between. CDR3 nucleotide sequence: TGTGCCAGCAGCCCAATTACGGGAGGGGGGGAGAACACTGAAGCTTTCTTT. The encoded protein is CASSPITGGGENTEAFF.

The genes are TRBV4-1 and TRBJ1-2, with D perhaps matching TRBD1 (6 bases). This CDR3 contains 14 residues. The ends were cut back, 0 bases at V and 4 bases at J, with 9 bases in the middle. Germline CDR1 reads MGHRA; CDR2 reads YSYEKL. DNA for the CDR3: TGCGCCAGCAGCCAAGATCAGGGGATCTATGGCTACACCTTC. Its translation: CASSQDQGIYGYTF.

The rearrangement joins TRBV10-3 to TRBJ1-1; D is unclear. CDR1 ENHRY and CDR2 SYGVKD come from the germline V gene. The CDR3 has 12 residues. Trimming stripped 0 bases from V and 7 bases from J, with 6 bases between. CDR3 nucleotide sequence: TGTGCCATCAGTGAGTCAACAGTTGAAGCTTTCTTT. Its translation: CAISESTVEAFF.

V is TRBV19 and J is TRBJ1-1; D gene uncertain. Germline V gene sequence: CDR1 LNHDA, CDR2 SQIVND (reference sequence). The V end was cut by 4 bases, the J end by 1 base, with 22 bases between. This CDR3 has 18 residues. CDR3 residues: CASSTPNLGRPGNTEAFF. In DNA form, the CDR3 reads TGTGCCAGTAGTACCCCTAACCTCGGTAGGCCAGGGAACACTGAAGCTTTCTTT.

The rearrangement uses TRBV11-2 and TRBJ2-7, with D possibly TRBD1 on 5 matching bases. Germline V gene sequence: CDR1 SGHAT, CDR2 FQNNGV. The germline V and J ends were trimmed by 4 bases and 3 bases, with 10 bases remaining between them. This CDR3 has 13 residues. CDR3 sequence: CASSSRQNYEQYF. CDR3 nucleotides: TGTGCCAGCAGCTCCCGACAGAACTACGAGCAGTACTTC.

The rearrangement joins TRBV27 to TRBJ1-2; maybe TRBD1 (6 bases). Germline CDR1 is MNHEY and CDR2 is SMNVEV (reference sequence). This CDR3 is 14 amino acids long. V lost 6 bases, J lost 4 bases, and 15 bases lay in between. The CDR3: CASRGQGFSYGYTF. CDR3 in DNA: TGTGCCAGCAGAGGGCAGGGGTTTTCCTATGGCTACACCTTC.

This chain links TRBV6-1 with TRBJ2-2; 8 bases fit TRBD2. Per germline, CDR1 MNHNS and CDR2 SASEGT. J lost 8 bases, V lost 3 bases, and 5 bases had no gene match. There are 14 residues in the CDR3. The CDR3 region is CASSEGTRRGELFF. CDR3 nucleotides: TGTGCCAGCAGTGAGGGGACTAGAAGGGGGGAGCTGTTTTTT.

The chain links TRBV6-5 to TRBJ1-6; a weak D match, TRBD1 (5 bases). V gave up 4 bases and J gave up 10 bases, with 20 bases separating them. The CDR3 has 16 residues. Per the germline V gene, CDR1 is MNHEY and CDR2 is SVGAGI. DNA for the CDR3: TGTGCCAGCAGTTCCACAGGCGGGGACGGCCGATCACCCCTCCACTTT. It specifies CASSSTGGDGRSPLHF.

V usage is TRBV18 and J usage is TRBJ1-2; D call uncertain. CDR3 length: 12 amino acids. Trimming stripped 3 bases from V and 8 bases from J, with 10 bases between. Germline V gives CDR1 KGHSH, CDR2 LQKENI. The CDR3 sequence is CASSPNGEGYTF. The CDR3 nucleotides are TGTGCCAGCTCACCGAACGGGGAAGGCTACACCTTC.

There are a few counts of this clone. The V and J genes are TRBV9 and TRBJ2-7, with D possibly matching TRBD1 (6 bases). The CDR3 is 15 amino acids. V lost 6 bases and J lost 2, with 18 bases in between. CDR1 and CDR2 from the germline V gene are SGDLS and YYNGEE. CDR3 amino acids: CASTPGAGATYEQYF. The CDR3 DNA is TGTGCCAGCACCCCTGGGGCAGGGGCAACCTACGAGCAGTACTTC. Full variable domain (outside the CDR3, taken from reference TRBV9 and TRBJ2-7): DSGVTQTPKHLITATGQRVTLRCSPRSGDLSVYWYQQSLDQGLQFLIQYYNGEERAKGNILERFSAQQFPDLHSELNLSSLELGDSALYFCASTPGAGATYEQYFGPGTRLTVT.

V gene TRBV5-1 combines with J gene TRBJ1-4, with unresolved D. CDR1 SGHRS and CDR2 YFSETQ come from the germline V gene. V lost 5 bases and J lost 6, with 14 bases in between. CDR3 size: 14 residues. For the CDR3, the DNA is TGCGCCAGCAGACCGTCCCGGAGCGATGAAAAACTGTTTTTT. Translation: CASRPSRSDEKLFF.

This chain joins TRBV5-1 and TRBJ1-6; TRBD1 matches at 9 bases. The CDR3 has 13 amino acids. V shed 4 bases, J shed 7 bases, and the junction held 0 bases outside the gene matches. Germline CDR1 SGHRS, CDR2 YFSETQ. The CDR3 reads CASSGTGNSPLHF. CDR3 sequence (DNA): TGCGCCAGCAGCGGGACAGGGAATTCACCCCTCCACTTT.

The chain recombines TRBV23-1 with TRBJ2-1, with 10 bases matching TRBD1. TRBV23-1 qualifies as an ORF whose function is uncertain. V was clipped by 4 bases and J by 8 bases; unmatched bases: 14. This CDR3 is 17 amino acids long. In DNA form, the CDR3 reads TGCGCCAGCAGTCCGTACGCCGGGACAGGGGTTCTGCATGAGCAGTTCTTC. It codes for CASSPYAGTGVLHEQFF.

The rearrangement links TRBV28 to TRBJ1-1, with TRBD1 as a possible D gene (6 bases). V lost 6 bases and J 6 bases, leaving 8 bases between the germline ends. Germline CDR1 and CDR2: MDHEN and SYDVKM. This CDR3 spans 11 amino acids. This chain's CDR3 is CASRSGAEAFF. DNA of the CDR3: TGTGCCAGCAGATCAGGGGCTGAAGCTTTCTTT. Variable domain in full (rest from reference TRBV28 and TRBJ1-1): DVKVTQSSRYLVKRTGEKVFLECVQDMDHENMFWYRQDPGLGLRLIYFSYDVKMKEKGDIPEGYSVSREKKERFSLILESASTNQTSMYLCASRSGAEAFFGQGTRLTVV.

This clone came up once. The chain combines TRBV6-5 with TRBJ2-7, with D tentatively TRBD2 (5 bases). With 7 bases removed from V and 5 bases from J, the gap between germline ends came to 15 bases. The CDR3 is 13 residues long. Germline assignment: CDR1 MNHEY and CDR2 SVGAGI. CDR3 residues: CASTQGPGNEQYF. DNA for the CDR3: TGTGCCAGCACCCAAGGGCCGGGGAACGAGCAGTACTTC.

A note on this clone: Distinct nucleotide sequences in the sample also encode this CDR3. The chain uses TRBV4-3 and TRBJ1-2; TRBD1 is a possible D gene (6 bases). The V end lost 0 bases, the J end lost 0 bases, and 14 bases lay between the germline ends. CDR1 LGHNA and CDR2 YSLEER come from the germline V gene. The CDR3 sequence is 17 residues long. The CDR3 DNA follows: TGCGCCAGCAGCCAAGATTTCGACAGGAGACCTAACTATGGCTACACCTTC. Amino acids: CASSQDFDRRPNYGYTF.

The chain combines TRBV4-2 with TRBJ1-6; D not certain. V was pared by 0 bases and J by 1 base, with 22 bases between. The CDR3 extends over 21 amino acids. Germline CDR1 LGHNA, CDR2 YNFKEQ. The CDR3 DNA reads as TGTGCCAGCAGCCAAGAGTCGTCATCTCCCAATCGGGGATCCTATAATTCACCCCTCCACTTT. Its translation is CASSQESSSPNRGSYNSPLHF.

This chain uses TRBV7-9 with TRBJ1-2, with 8 bases lining up with TRBD1. There are 13 residues in the CDR3. In germline, CDR1 is SEHNR, CDR2 FQNEAQ (reference sequence). J lost 6 bases, V lost 2 bases, and 2 bases had no gene match. The CDR3 region is CASSLTGGHGYTF. Here the CDR3 DNA reads TGTGCCAGCAGCTTAACAGGGGGGCATGGCTACACCTTC.

This chain connects TRBV28 to TRBJ1-2, with 9 bases that match TRBD1. CDR1 is MDHEN, CDR2 SYDVKM, per germline. V lost 6 bases, J lost 4 bases, and 6 bases stayed unmatched. The length of the CDR3 is 14 residues. As DNA, the CDR3 is TGTGCCAGCAGGGAACAGGGGGCGAGCTATGGCTACACCTTC. Translation gives CASREQGASYGYTF.

The CDR3: CASSLGVTGSLYGYTF. The CDR3 region has the DNA TGTGCCAGCAGCTTAGGGGTGACAGGCTCACTCTATGGCTACACCTTC. The chain joins TRBV11-2 to TRBJ1-2, with a tentative D call TRBD1 (6 bases). The CDR3 sequence is 16 residues long. The germline V gene encodes CDR1 SGHAT and CDR2 FQNNGV. Deletions cut 1 base from V and 4 bases from J, with 16 bases between.

The V and J genes are TRBV5-5 and TRBJ2-4; 7 nucleotides agree with TRBD2. CDR3 size: 16 residues. Per germline, CDR1 SGHKS and CDR2 YYEKEE (reference sequence). Trimming took 4 bases from V and 0 from J; bases not matched to a gene: 7. CDR3 DNA: TGTGCCAGCAGCCAAGCGGGACGGCTAGCCAAAAACATTCAGTACTTC. Its translation: CASSQAGRLAKNIQYF.

The chain employs TRBV18 and TRBJ1-1, with 7 positions matching TRBD1. Germline CDR1 KGHSH, CDR2 LQKENI. V gave up 6 bases and J gave up 3 bases; unmatched junction bases: 19. This CDR3 has 18 residues. The CDR3 region is CASSQKGDRNEGDTEAFF. DNA for the CDR3: TGTGCCAGCTCCCAAAAGGGGGACAGAAATGAAGGGGACACTGAAGCTTTCTTT.

This chain uses TRBV18 with TRBJ2-2; the match to TRBD1 covers 8 bases. The V gene's germline CDR1 is KGHSH and CDR2 LQKENI. The V segment lost 4 bases and the J segment 3 bases; nucleotides outside the gene matches: 7. This CDR3 contains 16 residues. CDR3 sequence reads: CASSLSTGVDTGELFF. In DNA form, the CDR3 reads TGTGCCAGCTCACTTTCGACAGGGGTGGACACCGGGGAGCTGTTTTTT.

This clone was counted a few times. The rearrangement joins TRBV5-6 to TRBJ2-5; D ambiguous. Per germline, CDR1 SGHDT and CDR2 YYEEEE. The V end lost 0 bases, the J end lost 5 bases, and 14 bases lay between the germline ends. The CDR3 extends over 15 amino acids. CDR3 coding DNA: TGTGCCAGCAGCTTGGCCCCTGAGGATCTTGAGACCCAGTACTTC. Protein: CASSLAPEDLETQYF.

The chain carries TRBV7-3 and TRBJ1-2; D possibly corresponds to TRBD1 (6 bases). In germline, CDR1 is SGHTA, CDR2 FQGTGA. V lost 0 bases and J lost 6, with 8 bases in between. The CDR3 length is 13 residues. CDR3 loop: CASSLTGGNGYTF. In DNA form, the CDR3 reads TGTGCCAGCAGCTTAACTGGGGGCAATGGCTACACCTTC.